A single T cell receptor (beta chain) is shown here with its context. Its antigen is unidentified. The same CDR3 arises from other DNA sequences in this sample as well. V was shortened by 1 base and J by 4 bases, with 13 bases between the two germline ends. The CDR3 covers 15 residues. The germline V gene encodes CDR1 LNHNV and CDR2 YYDKDF (reference sequence). The source of the sample is a study of T cell responses to AZD1222 COVID-19 vaccine. Study-level results: In all cases, repertoires were sampled only after the peak T cell response.

TCRdb keeps only in-frame clones here, not all; method: immunoSEQ multiplex PCR. Among about 120,000 clones listed, 80% to 90% were seen once. The sequence came from an adult in good health. The V and J genes are TRBV15 and TRBJ1-1; the D gene is possibly TRBD1 (5 bases). The sample consisted of peripheral blood, taken on day 0 of AZD1222 vaccination. The CDR3 sequence is CATSRGGSGGTEAFF. CDR3 bases: TGTGCCACCAGCAGAGGGGGCTCGGGCGGCACTGAAGCTTTCTTT.